Listed here are 10 T cell receptor beta chains from one sample, sequenced in a study of cytomegalovirus exposure and HLA in healthy donors. Both 60 Vbeta primers and 13 Jbeta primers went into the PCR. Only in-frame clones appear in the TCRdb table, and some are missing; sequencing was by immunoSEQ multiplex PCR. The table records about 200,000 clones, roughly 74% of them present only once. The sequencing sample was made of PBMCs. These receptors originate from a young woman in good health and CMV-seronegative.

V usage is TRBV29-1 and J usage is TRBJ2-6, with D possibly TRBD1 on 7 matching bases. CDR1 is SQVTM and CDR2 is ANQGSEA in the germline V gene. V was shortened by 1 base and J by 12 bases, with 13 bases between the two germline ends. The CDR3 is made up of 13 amino acids. The CDR3 reads CSVEVRQGGVLTF. DNA of the CDR3: TGCAGCGTTGAAGTGCGGCAGGGGGGCGTCCTGACTTTC.

This sequence joins TRBV7-9 and TRBJ2-3; D might be TRBD2 (6 bases). The CDR3 consists of 15 residues. Germline V gives CDR1 SEHNR, CDR2 FQNEAQ (reference sequence). Trimming took 3 bases from V and 0 from J, leaving 10 bases between them. The CDR3 loop reads CASSFRGLSTDTQYF. For the CDR3, the DNA is TGTGCCAGCAGCTTCCGGGGACTTAGCACAGATACGCAGTATTTT. Full variable domain (remainder filled in from reference TRBV7-9 and TRBJ2-3): DTGVSQNPRHKITKRGQNVTFRCDPISEHNRLYWYRQTLGQGPEFLTYFQNEAQLEKSRLLSDRFSAERPKGSFSTLEIQRTEQGDSAMYLCASSFRGLSTDTQYFGPGTRLTVL.

This clone appeared once. The genes are TRBV5-1 and TRBJ2-3; 9 bases fit TRBD1. Germline CDR1 SGHRS, CDR2 YFSETQ. The CDR3 is made up of 15 amino acids. Unmatched junction bases numbered 3, after V lost 0 bases and J lost 4 bases. CDR3 sequence (DNA): TGCGCCAGCAGCTTGGGGGACAGGGAGGCAGATACGCAGTATTTT. Its translation is CASSLGDREADTQYF.

This clone was found a few times. The chain couples TRBV7-2 to TRBJ2-6; D remains unclear. Trimming took 0 bases from V and 9 from J, leaving 12 bases between them. There are 15 residues in the CDR3. Germline values: CDR1 SGHTA, CDR2 FQGNSA. The chain's CDR3 is CASSLARQPINVLTF. CDR3 bases: TGTGCCAGCAGCTTAGCGAGGCAGCCCATCAACGTCCTGACTTTC. The full variable domain, completed using reference TRBV7-2 and TRBJ2-6, is GAGVSQSPSNKVTEKGKDVELRCDPISGHTALYWYRQSLGQGLEFLIYFQGNSAPDKSGLPSDRFSAERTGGSVSTLTIQRTQQEDSAVYLCASSLARQPINVLTFGAGSRLTVL.

The chain has TRBV6-5 and TRBJ1-2; 7 bases fit TRBD1. The CDR3 is made up of 13 amino acids. The germline V gene encodes CDR1 MNHEY and CDR2 SVGAGI. J gave up 2 bases and V 6 bases, and 3 bases lay outside the gene matches. CDR3 sequence reads: CASSPTGNYGYTF. The CDR3 DNA is TGTGCCAGCAGCCCGACAGGGAACTATGGCTACACCTTC.

This CDR3 is CASSSLGYEQYF. The CDR3 nucleotides read TGTGCCAGCAGCTCTCTAGGCTACGAGCAGTACTTC. The V and J genes are TRBV9 and TRBJ2-5, with D unresolved. The J call may be faulty, since TRBJ2-7 better matches the DNA end. The length of the CDR3 is 12 residues. Per germline, CDR1 SGDLS and CDR2 YYNGEE.

This chain joins TRBV2 and TRBJ1-2; D possibly corresponds to TRBD1 (6 bases). The V gene's germline CDR1 is SNHLY and CDR2 FYNNEI. The CDR3 length is 12 residues. V dropped 11 bases and J dropped 7 bases, with 17 bases sitting between them. The CDR3 spells CAAAQGGSGYTF. In nucleotides, the CDR3 is TGTGCCGCGGCACAGGGCGGTTCTGGCTACACCTTC. Variable domain in full (rest from reference TRBV2 and TRBJ1-2): EPEVTQTPSHQVTQMGQEVILRCVPISNHLYFYWYRQILGQKVEFLVSFYNNEISEKSEIFDDQFSVERPDGSNFTLKIRSTKLEDSAMYFCAAAQGGSGYTFGSGTRLTVV.

This rearrangement joins TRBV18 to TRBJ1-2; D is unclear. The CDR3 extends over 13 amino acids. Trimming pared 4 bases from V and 0 bases from J, leaving 6 bases between. In germline, CDR1 is KGHSH, CDR2 LQKENI. The CDR3 region is CASSQSANYGYTF. CDR3 in DNA: TGTGCCAGCTCACAATCAGCTAACTATGGCTACACCTTC.

The chain carries TRBV6-5 and TRBJ1-2, with a weak D call TRBD1 (5 bases). V lost 4 bases and J lost 8, with 11 bases in between. CDR3 length: 12 amino acids. Germline V gene lookup returns CDR1 MNHEY and CDR2 SVGAGI. CDR3 protein: CASSSAPGGYTF. In DNA form, the CDR3 reads TGTGCCAGCAGTTCCGCCCCAGGGGGCTACACCTTC.

This clone has a single count. The chain has TRBV11-2 and TRBJ1-2; 9 nucleotides match TRBD1. The CDR3 is 15 residues long. CDR1 SGHAT and CDR2 FQNNGV come from the germline V gene. V shed 5 bases and J 8 bases; nucleotides not matched to a gene: 12. CDR3 sequence: CASSPGDRVKKGYTF. The CDR3 DNA sequence: TGTGCCAGCAGCCCCGGGGACAGGGTAAAGAAAGGCTACACCTTC.